Below are 5 T cell receptor beta chains sequenced from a single sample in a study of shared clonotypes between healthy human individuals. The data were produced by immunoSEQ multiplex PCR, yet TCRdb's version contains in-frame clones alone and is incomplete. The sample holds a few million clones, approximately 95% seen once. Sample: naive CD4+ T cells from PBMCs. Specified subset: CD45RA+ positively selected. Receptors were obtained from a man in his late teens or twenties in good health. Some clones in this sample may be carry-over from other donors' samples.

The chain links TRBV28 to TRBJ2-7; 7 nucleotides align to TRBD1. The CDR3 runs to 15 residues. V was pared by 6 bases and J by 6 bases, with 14 bases of the junction left unmatched. Germline-derived CDR1 and CDR2 are MDHEN and SYDVKM. This CDR3 reads CASSPEPTGLGEQYF. The DNA of the CDR3 is TGTGCCAGCAGCCCTGAACCGACAGGGTTAGGCGAGCAGTACTTC.

The J gene is TRBJ1-3, the V gene TRBV6-6, with a tentative D call TRBD1 (6 bases). Germline CDR1 is MNHNY and CDR2 is SVGAGI (reference sequence). V lost 6 bases and J 7 bases, leaving 16 bases between the germline ends. The CDR3 has 14 amino acids. The CDR3 DNA reads as TGTGCCAGCAGCCAGAACCGACAGGCTAACACCATATATTTT. Translated: CASSQNRQANTIYF.

J is TRBJ2-7 and V is TRBV18; 14 positions agree with TRBD2. J lost 7 bases, V lost 5 bases, and 4 bases had no gene match. This CDR3 region has 14 residues. In germline, CDR1 is KGHSH, CDR2 LQKENI. The CDR3 DNA reads as TGTGCCAGCTCAAAGGGACTAGCGGGAGTTGAGCAGTACTTC. Encoded protein: CASSKGLAGVEQYF.

The chain joins TRBV6-5 to TRBJ2-2; D possibly uses TRBD1 or TRBD2 (8 bases each). The germline V gene has CDR1 MNHEY and CDR2 SVGAGI. The CDR3 is 15 residues long. V lost 11 bases and J 4 bases, leaving 20 bases between the germline ends. In nucleotides, the CDR3 is TGTGCCGCAGCGGGGGCAGGGACAGGCACCGGGGAGCTGTTTTTT. This encodes CAAAGAGTGTGELFF.

The V and J genes are TRBV5-4 and TRBJ2-1, with D unresolved. Germline V gives CDR1 SGHNT, CDR2 YYREEE (reference sequence). V lost 0 bases and J lost 7, with 14 bases in between. The CDR3 length is 15 residues. The CDR3, as DNA: TGTGCCAGCAGCTTGGGGTCCCCAGCAACTAATGAGCAGTTCTTC. Amino acids: CASSLGSPATNEQFF.